Listed here are 17 T cell receptor beta chains from one sample, sequenced in a study of cytomegalovirus exposure and HLA in healthy donors. The PCR employed 60 Vbeta primers together with 13 Jbeta primers. Method: immunoSEQ multiplex PCR; TCRdb's copy keeps in-frame clones and lacks some. This repertoire comprises approximately 120,000 clones; its ten largest clones make up 2.5% to 3%. The sequencing sample was made of PBMCs. These TCRs come from a young man in good health and CMV-seronegative.

The rearrangement uses TRBV29-1 and TRBJ2-3, with D tentatively TRBD1 (6 bases). V was pared by 4 bases and J by 5 bases, with 13 bases between. In germline, CDR1 is SQVTM, CDR2 ANQGSEA. This CDR3 contains 13 residues. The CDR3 spells CSVATGQRDTQYF. The CDR3 coding sequence is TGCAGCGTTGCCACGGGACAACGAGATACGCAGTATTTT.

The chain combines TRBV19 with TRBJ1-5; D remains ambiguous. Germline V gene lookup returns CDR1 LNHDA and CDR2 SQIVND (reference sequence). The CDR3 consists of 15 residues. V lost 5 bases, J lost 3 bases, and 14 bases lay in between. The CDR3 bases are TGTGCCAGTAGTCCAGCGACCGCAGACAATCAGCCCCAGCATTTT. Protein: CASSPATADNQPQHF.

The rearrangement joins TRBV29-1 to TRBJ2-7, with a possible D match to TRBD2 (5 bases). CDR3 length: 14 amino acids. CDR1 is SQVTM and CDR2 is ANQGSEA in the germline V gene. Trimming left V 7 bases short and J 2 bases short, with 18 bases between. The chain's CDR3 is CSALLESGAYEQYF. The CDR3 nucleotides read TGCAGCGCGCTTTTGGAGAGCGGAGCCTACGAGCAGTACTTC.

Here the CDR3 DNA reads TGTGCCAGCAGTGAATCAGCGGAGGGCTACAATGAGCAGTTCTTC. Amino acids: CASSESAEGYNEQFF. V gene TRBV6-4 combines with J gene TRBJ2-1; TRBD2 is a possible D gene (6 bases). This CDR3 comprises 15 residues. Trimming removed 3 bases at V and 3 bases at J, with 12 bases between. Germline V lookup: CDR1 MRHNA, CDR2 SNTAGT.

The chain uses TRBV7-3 and TRBJ1-1; maybe TRBD1 (5 bases). Germline CDR1 reads SGHTA; CDR2 reads FQGTGA. V was trimmed by 8 bases and J by 5 bases, leaving 15 bases between them. CDR3 length: 13 amino acids. The DNA of the CDR3 is TGTGCCAGCGGTACCTCGGGGGATACTGAAGCTTTCTTT. This codes for CASGTSGDTEAFF. The variable domain in full, completed from reference TRBV7-3 and TRBJ1-1, reads GAGVSQTPSNKVTEKGKYVELRCDPISGHTALYWYRQSLGQGPEFLIYFQGTGAADDSGLPNDRFFAVRPEGSVSTLKIQRTERGDSAVYLCASGTSGDTEAFFGQGTRLTVV.

CDR3 sequence (DNA): TGTGCAGCAGGGGGGTCCTACAATGAGCAGTTCTTC. As protein: CAAGGSYNEQFF. The chain joins TRBV28 to TRBJ2-1; maybe TRBD1 (7 bases). Germline V lookup: CDR1 MDHEN, CDR2 SYDVKM. The CDR3 totals 12 residues. Together with reference TRBV28 and TRBJ2-1, the CDR3 gives the full variable domain: DVKVTQSSRYLVKRTGEKVFLECVQDMDHENMFWYRQDPGLGLRLIYFSYDVKMKEKGDIPEGYSVSREKKERFSLILESASTNQTSMYLCAAGGSYNEQFFGPGTRLTVL.

V gene TRBV28 combines with J gene TRBJ2-7; no clear D gene. Germline V CDR1 and CDR2: MDHEN, SYDVKM. V was clipped by 3 bases and J by 7 bases, with 4 bases between them. There are 10 residues in the CDR3. The CDR3 sequence: CASSLREQYF. The DNA for the CDR3 is TGTGCCAGCAGTTTGAGGGAGCAGTACTTC. The variable domain in full, with the rest retrieved from reference TRBV28 and TRBJ2-7, is DVKVTQSSRYLVKRTGEKVFLECVQDMDHENMFWYRQDPGLGLRLIYFSYDVKMKEKGDIPEGYSVSREKKERFSLILESASTNQTSMYLCASSLREQYFGPGTRLTVT.

This chain joins TRBV10-3 and TRBJ2-7, with TRBD1 as a possible D gene (6 bases). V was shortened by 6 bases and J by 2 bases, with 14 bases between the two germline ends. This CDR3 has 14 amino acids. Germline CDR1 ENHRY, CDR2 SYGVKD. CDR3 nucleotides: TGTGCCATCAGGGAAGGGGGAAGCGCCTACGAGCAGTACTTC. Its translation: CAIREGGSAYEQYF.

The chain recombines TRBV10-3 with TRBJ2-3; TRBD2 agrees at 9 bases. V trimming: 2 bases; J trimming: 1 base; junction bases outside the gene matches: 1. The V gene's germline CDR1 is ENHRY and CDR2 SYGVKD. This CDR3 has 15 residues. CDR3 amino acids: CAISEVAGGTDTQYF. CDR3 nucleotides: TGTGCCATCAGTGAGGTAGCGGGAGGCACAGATACGCAGTATTTT.

The chain couples TRBV11-2 to TRBJ1-2; 7 positions match TRBD1. Germline CDR1 and CDR2: SGHAT and FQNNGV. The CDR3 covers 16 residues. V gave up 4 bases and J gave up 2 bases; unmatched junction bases: 10. The chain's CDR3 is CASSSIWGRGNYGYTF. The CDR3 DNA sequence: TGTGCCAGCAGCTCCATTTGGGGCAGGGGGAACTATGGCTACACCTTC.

The J gene is TRBJ2-3, the V gene TRBV10-1; D is ambiguous. The ends were cut back, 6 bases at V and 6 bases at J, with 13 bases in the middle. Germline-derived CDR1 and CDR2 are WNHNN and SYGVQD (reference sequence). This CDR3 is built from 13 residues. The CDR3 is CASSILPQDTQYF. For the CDR3, the DNA is TGCGCCAGCAGCATCCTCCCTCAGGATACGCAGTATTTT.

The rearrangement uses TRBV5-6 and TRBJ1-2, with TRBD1 identical over 12 bases. Germline V lookup: CDR1 SGHDT, CDR2 YYEEEE. Trimming took 3 bases from V and 2 from J; bases not matched to a gene: 2. The CDR3 covers 15 residues. DNA of the CDR3: TGTGCCAGCAGCTCCGGGACAGGGGGCAACTATGGCTACACCTTC. Translated: CASSSGTGGNYGYTF.

The V gene is TRBV5-1, the J gene TRBJ1-4, with unresolved D. This CDR3 spans 15 amino acids. Trimming took 0 bases from V and 6 from J, leaving 12 bases between them. The V gene's germline CDR1 is SGHRS and CDR2 YFSETQ. The CDR3 protein is CASSLVAGLDEKLFF. The CDR3, as DNA: TGCGCCAGCAGCTTGGTAGCGGGTTTGGATGAAAAACTGTTTTTT.

The chain combines TRBV25-1 with TRBJ1-1; D ambiguous. The V gene's germline CDR1 is MGHDK and CDR2 SYGVNS. This CDR3 contains 12 residues. The V gene lost 3 bases and the J gene lost 1 base, with 3 bases spanning the gap. The CDR3, as DNA: TGTGCCAGCAGTGAGAGGAACACTGAAGCTTTCTTT. It codes for CASSERNTEAFF. The full variable domain, in which reference TRBV25-1 and TRBJ1-1 provide the parts outside the CDR3, is EADIYQTPRYLVIGTGKKITLECSQTMGHDKMYWYQQDPGMELHLIHYSYGVNSTEKGDLSSESTVSRIRTEHFPLTLESARPSHTSQYLCASSERNTEAFFGQGTRLTVV.

Points on this clone: The junction and the germline gene differ at one end; a read error may be behind it. The chain has TRBV4-1 and TRBJ2-1; D might be TRBD1 (6 bases). CDR1 is MGHRA and CDR2 is YSYEKL in the germline V gene. The CDR3 is 14 amino acids. The CDR3 coding sequence is TGCGCCAGCAGCCAATGGGAGACGGACAGCGGAAAGCTCTTC. Translation: CASSQWETDSGKLF.

This chain connects TRBV11-2 to TRBJ1-2; the D gene is possibly TRBD1 (6 bases). The CDR3 runs 16 residues. Germline CDR1 is SGHAT and CDR2 is FQNNGV. V was trimmed by 4 bases and J by 5 bases, leaving 20 bases between them. This CDR3 reads CASSSFRGGTSYGYTF. CDR3 nucleotide sequence: TGTGCCAGCAGCTCTTTCCGGGGGGGCACCTCGTATGGCTACACCTTC.

The chain couples TRBV7-9 to TRBJ1-4, with TRBD1 matching over 9 bases. The CDR3 length is 16 residues. The germline CDR1 and CDR2 sequences are SEHNR and FQNEAQ (reference sequence). The trim removed 5 bases at V and 11 bases at J, leaving 15 bases unmatched. The DNA of the CDR3 is TGTGCCAGCAGCCCAGGGACAGGGTCCCTAATTGGGAAACTGTTTTTT. Amino acid sequence: CASSPGTGSLIGKLFF. Combining the CDR3 with reference TRBV7-9 and TRBJ1-4 gives the whole variable domain DTGVSQNPRHKITKRGQNVTFRCDPISEHNRLYWYRQTLGQGPEFLTYFQNEAQLEKSRLLSDRFSAERPKGSFSTLEIQRTEQGDSAMYLCASSPGTGSLIGKLFFGSGTQLSVL.